This TCR beta chain is from a study of cytomegalovirus exposure and HLA in healthy donors. Whole-study findings and limits: Subsequent analysis revealed that first-cohort TCR clusters tended to co-occur in the roughly 120 validation repertoires. The classifier reportedly diagnosed cytomegalovirus status with high specificity and sensitivity. Rare sequences made up most TCRs, while some public TCRs were found in many donors.

Clones were read by immunoSEQ multiplex PCR, and TCRdb kept only the in-frame ones, dropping some. Among some 98,000 clones, more than 75% were seen once, and the ten largest hold around 6%. Among the 90 to 150 subjects of the validation cohort, separate from the roughly 700-subject first cohort, were the donors. This clone was counted between two and nine times. Its specificity is not known. Sequenced input: PBMCs. This clonotype was obtained from a man between 18 and 35 years old in good health and CMV-seropositive.

The CDR3 reads CASRLTGGNTEAFF. The CDR3 coding sequence is TGTGCCAGCAGGCTGACAGGGGGGAACACTGAAGCTTTCTTT. V and J are TRBV6-1 and TRBJ1-1; TRBD1 matches 9 bases. The germline V gene encodes CDR1 MNHNS and CDR2 SASEGT. V shed 6 bases and J 1 base; nucleotides not matched to a gene: 3. There are 14 residues in the CDR3.